This T cell receptor (beta chain) was sequenced during a study of regulatory T cells in long-lasting Graves disease. The authors built TCR beta libraries using iRepertoire HTBI primers and Arm-PCR of CDR3 regions. TCRdb re-called the multiplex PCR reads with MiXCR, one entry per CDR3 protein. This table holds about 540,000 distinct CDR3 sequences, approximately 12% found once. Time point noted: newly diagnosed GD, antithyroid drugs for less than 3 months. After RNA was extracted from PBMCs, the TCR library was made from it. The CDR3 covers 16 residues. V was pared by 1 base and J by 6 bases, with 16 bases between. From germline, CDR1 is SGHTA and CDR2 FQGTGA. Whole-study results and caveats: Among the persistent patients, 2,741 public clonotypes were shared, more than the 950 to 1,000 shared among new patients. Graves' patients with persistent disease showed TCR diversity lower than patients newly diagnosed.

This clonotype was picked up many times. The antigen is unknown. The data were also submitted as part of a second study, on T cells in Graves' hyperthyroidism and ophthalmopathy.

The chain couples TRBV7-3 to TRBJ2-1, with a possible D match to TRBD2 (6 bases). The sample here was peripheral blood mononuclear cells (PBMCs), taken at new diagnosis, from a patient treated with antithyroid drugs. The source is a man under 40 with Graves disease. The chain's CDR3 is CASSLRPQLAGNEQFF. The CDR3 coding sequence is TGTGCCAGCAGCTTAAGGCCCCAACTAGCAGGCAATGAGCAGTTCTTC.